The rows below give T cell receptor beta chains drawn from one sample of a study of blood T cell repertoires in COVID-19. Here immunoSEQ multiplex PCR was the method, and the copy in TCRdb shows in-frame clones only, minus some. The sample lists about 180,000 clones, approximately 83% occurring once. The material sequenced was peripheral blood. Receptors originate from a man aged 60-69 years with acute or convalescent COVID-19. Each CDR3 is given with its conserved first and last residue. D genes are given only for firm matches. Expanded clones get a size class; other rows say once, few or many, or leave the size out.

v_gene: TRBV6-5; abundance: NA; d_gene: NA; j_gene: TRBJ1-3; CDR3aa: CASSTEYSGNTIYF; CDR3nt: TGTGCCAGCAGCACAGAGTACTCTGGAAACACCATATATTTT
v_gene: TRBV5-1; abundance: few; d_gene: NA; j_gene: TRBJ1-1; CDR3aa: CASSTAGGVPEAFF; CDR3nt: TGCGCCAGCAGCACCGCGGGGGGGGTGCCTGAAGCTTTCTTT
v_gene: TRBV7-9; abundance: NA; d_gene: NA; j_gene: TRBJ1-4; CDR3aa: CASSLGHSGEKLFF; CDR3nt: TGTGCCAGCAGCTTAGGCCATTCAGGAGAAAAACTGTTTTTT
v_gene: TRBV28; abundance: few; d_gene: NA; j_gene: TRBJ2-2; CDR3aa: CASGGRPNTGELFF; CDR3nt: TGTGCCAGCGGTGGGAGACCGAACACCGGGGAGCTGTTTTTT
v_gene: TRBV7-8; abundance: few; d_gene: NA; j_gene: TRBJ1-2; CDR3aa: CASSLDRSRLGYTF; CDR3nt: TGTGCCAGCAGCTTAGACAGGTCTAGGTTGGGCTACACCTTC
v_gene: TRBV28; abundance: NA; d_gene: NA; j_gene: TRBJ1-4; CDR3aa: CASSLVSEKLFF; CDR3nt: TGTGCCAGCAGTTTAGTCAGTGAAAAACTGTTTTTT
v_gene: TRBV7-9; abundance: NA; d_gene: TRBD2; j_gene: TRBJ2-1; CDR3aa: CASSFWTSSFNEQFF; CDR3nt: TGTGCCAGCAGCTTTTGGACTAGCTCGTTCAATGAGCAGTTCTTC
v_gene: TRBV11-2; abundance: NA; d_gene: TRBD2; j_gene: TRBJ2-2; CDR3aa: CASSSQSSGRAAGELFF; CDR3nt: TGTGCCAGCAGCTCCCAATCCAGCGGGAGGGCCGCCGGGGAGCTGTTTTTT
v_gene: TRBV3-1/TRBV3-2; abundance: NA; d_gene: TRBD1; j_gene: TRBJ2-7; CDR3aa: CATSGQGRHEQYF; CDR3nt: TGTGCCACCTCGGGACAGGGGCGCCACGAGCAGTACTTC
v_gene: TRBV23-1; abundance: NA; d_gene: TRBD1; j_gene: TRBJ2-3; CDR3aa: CASSHSGGRGTDTQYF; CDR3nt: TGCGCCAGCAGTCATTCAGGGGGAAGGGGCACAGATACGCAGTATTTT
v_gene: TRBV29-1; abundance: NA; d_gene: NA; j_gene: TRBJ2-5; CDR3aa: CSAGLYRLQETQYF; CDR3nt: TGCAGCGCCGGCCTTTACAGGCTGCAAGAGACCCAGTACTTC
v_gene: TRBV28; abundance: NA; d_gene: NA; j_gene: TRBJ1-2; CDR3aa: CASRLSGYYGYTF; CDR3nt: TGTGCCAGCAGGCTCTCTGGCTACTATGGCTACACCTTC
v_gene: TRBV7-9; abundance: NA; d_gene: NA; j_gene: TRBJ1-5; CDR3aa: CASSLAGRAQHF; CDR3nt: TGTGCCAGCAGCTTAGCAGGGAGGGCCCAGCATTTT
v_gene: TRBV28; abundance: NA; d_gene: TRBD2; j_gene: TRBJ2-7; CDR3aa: CASSPTGGVVREQYF; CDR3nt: TGTGCCAGCAGCCCCACCGGGGGGGTGGTAAGGGAGCAGTACTTC
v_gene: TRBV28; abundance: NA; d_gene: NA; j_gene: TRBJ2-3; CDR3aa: CASGSEGRDTQYF; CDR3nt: TGTGCCAGCGGAAGCGAGGGCCGAGATACGCAGTATTTT
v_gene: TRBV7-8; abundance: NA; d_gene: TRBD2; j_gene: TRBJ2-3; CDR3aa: CASRPAGSTDTQYF; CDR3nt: TGTGCCAGCAGGCCAGCGGGGTCCACAGATACGCAGTATTTT
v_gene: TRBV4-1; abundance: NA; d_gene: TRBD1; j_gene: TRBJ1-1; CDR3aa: CASSHSGQGAGTEAFF; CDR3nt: TGCGCCAGCAGCCACTCAGGACAGGGGGCTGGGACTGAAGCTTTCTTT
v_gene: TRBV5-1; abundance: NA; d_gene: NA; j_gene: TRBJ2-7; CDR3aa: CASSLDTYEQYF; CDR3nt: TGCGCCAGCAGCCTGGACACGTACGAGCAGTACTTC
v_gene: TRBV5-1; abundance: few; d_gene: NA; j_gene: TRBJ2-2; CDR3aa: CASSLRAGNTGELFF; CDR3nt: TGCGCCAGCAGCTTGAGGGCGGGAAATACCGGGGAGCTGTTTTTT
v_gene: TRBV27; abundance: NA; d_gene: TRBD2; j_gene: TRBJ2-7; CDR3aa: CASSPKASGYEQYF; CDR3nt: TGTGCCAGCAGTCCTAAGGCTAGCGGGTACGAGCAGTACTTC
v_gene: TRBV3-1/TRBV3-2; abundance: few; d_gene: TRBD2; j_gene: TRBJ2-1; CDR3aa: CASSRASGRLYNEQFF; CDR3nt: TGTGCCAGCAGCCGGGCTAGCGGAAGGCTCTACAATGAGCAGTTCTTC
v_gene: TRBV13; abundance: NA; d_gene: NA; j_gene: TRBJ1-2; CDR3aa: CASSLSRNYGYTF; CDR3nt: TGTGCCAGCAGCTTGAGCCGTAACTATGGCTACACCTTC
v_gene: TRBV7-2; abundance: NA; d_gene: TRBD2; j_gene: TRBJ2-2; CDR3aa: CASSLELAGAGELFF; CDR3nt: TGTGCCAGCAGCTTAGAACTAGCGGGAGCCGGGGAGCTGTTTTTT
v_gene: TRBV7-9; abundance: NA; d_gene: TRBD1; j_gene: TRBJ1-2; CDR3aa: CASSIPGQENYGYTF; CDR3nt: TGTGCCAGCAGCATACCGGGACAGGAGAACTATGGCTACACCTTC
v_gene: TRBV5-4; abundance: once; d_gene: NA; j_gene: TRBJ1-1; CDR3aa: CASSFGVGGTEAFF; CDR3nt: TGTGCCAGCAGCTTTGGGGTGGGGGGCACTGAAGCTTTCTTT
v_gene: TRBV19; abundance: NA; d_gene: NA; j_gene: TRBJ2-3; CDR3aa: CASTSTRVEVDTQYF; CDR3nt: TGTGCCAGTACCAGCACCCGCGTGGAGGTCGATACGCAGTATTTT
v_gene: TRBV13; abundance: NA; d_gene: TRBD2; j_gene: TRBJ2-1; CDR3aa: CASSLNPTSGSSYNEQFF; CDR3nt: TGTGCCAGCAGCTTAAACCCCACTAGCGGGAGTTCCTACAATGAGCAGTTCTTC
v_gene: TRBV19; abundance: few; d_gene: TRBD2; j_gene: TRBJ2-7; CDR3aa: CASSTTGTSGTYEQYF; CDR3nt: TGTGCCAGTAGTACAACCGGGACTAGCGGAACCTACGAGCAGTACTTC
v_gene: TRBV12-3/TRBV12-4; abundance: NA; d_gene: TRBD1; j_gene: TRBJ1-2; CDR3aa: CASSSTGGVGYTF; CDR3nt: TGTGCCAGCAGTTCGACAGGGGGCGTTGGCTACACCTTC
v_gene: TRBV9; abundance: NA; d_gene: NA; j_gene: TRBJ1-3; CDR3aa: CASSNRESGNTIYF; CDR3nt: TGTGCCAGCAGCAACAGAGAATCTGGAAACACCATATATTTT
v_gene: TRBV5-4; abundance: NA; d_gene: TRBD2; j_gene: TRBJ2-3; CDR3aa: CASSLEGTSGRNADTQYF; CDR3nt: TGTGCCAGCAGCTTGGAGGGGACTAGCGGGAGAAACGCAGATACGCAGTATTTT
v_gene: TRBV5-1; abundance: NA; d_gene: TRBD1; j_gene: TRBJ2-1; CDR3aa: CASIPTGESYNEQFF; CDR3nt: TGCGCCAGCATACCAACAGGGGAATCCTACAATGAGCAGTTCTTC
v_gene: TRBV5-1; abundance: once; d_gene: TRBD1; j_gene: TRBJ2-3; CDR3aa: CASSLHGTGTDTQYF; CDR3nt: TGCGCCAGCAGCTTGCATGGGACAGGCACAGATACGCAGTATTTT
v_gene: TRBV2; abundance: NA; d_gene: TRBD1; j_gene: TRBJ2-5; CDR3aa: CASQQGEETQYF; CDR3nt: TGTGCCAGCCAACAGGGGGAAGAGACCCAGTACTTC
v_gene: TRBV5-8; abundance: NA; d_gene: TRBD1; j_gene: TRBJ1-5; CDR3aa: CASSHRTRDRSNQPQHF; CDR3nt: TGTGCCAGCAGCCATCGGACGCGGGACAGGTCTAATCAGCCCCAGCATTTT
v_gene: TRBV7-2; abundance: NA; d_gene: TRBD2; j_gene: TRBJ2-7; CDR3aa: CASSPRLAVSSYEQYF; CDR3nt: TGTGCCAGCAGCCCCCGACTAGCGGTCAGCTCCTACGAGCAGTACTTC
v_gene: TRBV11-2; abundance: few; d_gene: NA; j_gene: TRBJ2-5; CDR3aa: CASSPPLGGEETQYF; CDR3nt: TGTGCCAGCAGCCCCCCTTTAGGGGGAGAAGAGACCCAGTACTTC
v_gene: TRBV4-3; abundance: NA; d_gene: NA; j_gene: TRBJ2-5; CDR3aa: CASSQDSRETQYF; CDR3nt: TGCGCCAGCAGCCAGGACAGTCGAGAGACCCAGTACTTC
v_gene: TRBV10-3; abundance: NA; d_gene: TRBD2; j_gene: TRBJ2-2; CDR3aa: CAISELGLADTGELFF; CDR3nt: TGTGCCATCAGTGAACTAGGTCTAGCGGACACCGGGGAGCTGTTTTTT
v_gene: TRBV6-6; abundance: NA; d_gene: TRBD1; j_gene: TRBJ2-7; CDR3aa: CASRLRTGGDDEQYF; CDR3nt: TGTGCCAGCAGACTTAGGACAGGGGGAGACGACGAGCAGTACTTC
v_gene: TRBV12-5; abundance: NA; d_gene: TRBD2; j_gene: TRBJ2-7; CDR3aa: CASGLAGGLFSYEQYF; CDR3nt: TGTGCTAGTGGTTTAGCGGGAGGCCTATTCTCCTACGAGCAGTACTTC
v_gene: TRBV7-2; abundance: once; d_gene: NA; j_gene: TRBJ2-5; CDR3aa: CASSLAMSGAQETQYF; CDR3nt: TGTGCCAGCAGCTTAGCAATGAGCGGAGCCCAAGAGACCCAGTACTTC
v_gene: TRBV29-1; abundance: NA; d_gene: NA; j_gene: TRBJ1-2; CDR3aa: CSGDLMGAEGYTF; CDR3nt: TGCAGCGGAGACTTGATGGGGGCGGAGGGCTACACCTTC
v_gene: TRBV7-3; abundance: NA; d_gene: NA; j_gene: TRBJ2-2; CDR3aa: CASSPSGTGELFF; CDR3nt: TGTGCCAGCAGCCCGTCAGGGACCGGGGAGCTGTTTTTT
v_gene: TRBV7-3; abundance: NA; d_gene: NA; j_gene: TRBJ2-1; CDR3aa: CASSLRSRGSSYNEQFF; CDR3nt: TGTGCCAGCAGCTTAAGATCGCGGGGTAGCTCCTACAATGAGCAGTTCTTC
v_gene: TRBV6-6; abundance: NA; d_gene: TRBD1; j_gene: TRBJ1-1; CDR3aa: CASSYSGQGTEAFF; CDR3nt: TGTGCCAGCAGTTACTCCGGACAGGGCACTGAAGCTTTCTTT
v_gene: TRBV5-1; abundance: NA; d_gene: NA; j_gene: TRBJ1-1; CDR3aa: CASSLTNTEAFF; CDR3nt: TGCGCCAGCAGCTTGACTAACACTGAAGCTTTCTTT
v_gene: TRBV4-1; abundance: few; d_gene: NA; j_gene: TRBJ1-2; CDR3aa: CASSQGGGGVNYGYTF; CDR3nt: TGCGCCAGCAGCCAAGGCGGGGGGGGTGTGAACTATGGCTACACCTTC
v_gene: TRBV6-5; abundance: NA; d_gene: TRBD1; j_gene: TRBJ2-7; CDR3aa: CASSTTGGRSYEQYF; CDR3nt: TGTGCCAGCAGTACGACAGGGGGGCGGTCCTACGAGCAGTACTTC
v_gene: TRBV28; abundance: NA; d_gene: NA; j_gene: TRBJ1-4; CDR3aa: CAIQGANGEKLFF; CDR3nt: TGTGCCATACAGGGAGCTAATGGGGAAAAACTGTTTTTT
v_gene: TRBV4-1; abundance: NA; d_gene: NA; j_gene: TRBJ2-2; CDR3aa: CASSQDRGAGELFF; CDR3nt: TGCGCCAGCAGCCAAGACAGGGGGGCCGGGGAGCTGTTTTTT
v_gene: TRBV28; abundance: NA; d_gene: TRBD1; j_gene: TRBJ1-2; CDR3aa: CASRELDREYGYTF; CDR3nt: TGTGCCAGCAGAGAGTTGGACAGGGAATATGGCTACACCTTC
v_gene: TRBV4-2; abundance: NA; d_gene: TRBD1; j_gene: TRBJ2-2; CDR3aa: CASSLGQGGGGELFF; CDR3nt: TGTGCCAGCAGCCTGGGACAGGGGGGAGGCGGGGAGCTGTTTTTT